The clone carrying this T cell receptor beta chain was counted many times. What it binds is unknown. The CDR3 is made up of 16 amino acids. The V and J ends lost 5 bases and 1 base, in that order; junction bases with no gene match: 8. Germline V gene sequence: CDR1 MNHNS, CDR2 SASEGT. The study used a library that attached unique molecular identifiers to individual cDNA molecules. Using its own MiXCR run on the RACE reads, TCRdb lists one record per CDR3 protein. The sample records 25,000 to 35,000 distinct CDR3 sequences, approximately 5.8% being singletons. This sample stems from a study of human T cells and chemical hapten exposure. Findings of the study overall: Given that the donors had alopecia, their immune response may differ from that seen in healthy people.

The time point was: patch test 3, about 24 weeks after DPC sensitization. Documented treatment: therapeutic diphenylcyclopropenone sensitization with weekly scalp DPC. The sequence came from a man aged 25 to 40 with alopecia areata. Some clones in this sample may be carry-over from other donors' samples. The gene calls are TRBV6-1 and TRBJ2-3, with 8 bases fitting TRBD1. The sequencing here drew on whole blood, taken in connection with sensitization to the hapten diphenylcyclopropenone (DPC). CDR3 in DNA: TGTGCCAGCAGTTCGCAGGACAGGGACCGCACAGATACGCAGTATTTT. Protein sequence: CASSSQDRDRTDTQYF.